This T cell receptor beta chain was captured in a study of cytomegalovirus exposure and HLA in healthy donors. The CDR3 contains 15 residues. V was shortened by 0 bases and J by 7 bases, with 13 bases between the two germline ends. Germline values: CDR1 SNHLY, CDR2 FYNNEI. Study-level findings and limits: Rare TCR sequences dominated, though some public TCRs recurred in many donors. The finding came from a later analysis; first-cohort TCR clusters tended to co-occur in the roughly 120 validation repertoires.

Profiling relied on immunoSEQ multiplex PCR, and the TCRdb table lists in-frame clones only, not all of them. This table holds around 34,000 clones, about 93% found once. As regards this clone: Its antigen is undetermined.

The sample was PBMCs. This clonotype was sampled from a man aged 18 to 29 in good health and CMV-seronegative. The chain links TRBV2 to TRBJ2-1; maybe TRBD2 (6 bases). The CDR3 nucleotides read TGTGCCAGCAGTGAAGCAATAGGGACTTTAAATGAGCAGTTCTTC. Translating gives CASSEAIGTLNEQFF.